The 2 T cell receptor beta chains in this list originate from one sample, sequenced in a study of blood T cell repertoires in COVID-19 (dated by TCRdb to 2019 to 2021). The library was built by means of the immunoSEQ multiplex PCR assay. The source is immuneACCESS, and TCRdb retained only in-frame sequences with V and J called. Part of the clones is not carried over; for the studies checked, unresolved V genes explain less than half of this, and the remainder is unexplained. The sample includes about 310,000 clones, with 75% to 90% observed a single time. The ten largest clonotypes hold roughly 5.3% of the sample. The sample taken for sequencing was PBMCs or T cells enriched from blood (not recorded which). The origin of the receptors is a man between 60 and 75 years old who had recovered from COVID-19.

The chain combines TRBV7-9 with TRBJ2-1; TRBD2 aligns across 11 bases. This CDR3 is built from 18 residues. J was trimmed by 4 bases and V by 1 base; bases with no gene match: 9. The germline gives CDR1 SEHNR, CDR2 FQNEAQ (reference sequence). For the CDR3, the DNA is TGTGCCAGCAGCTTAGGGCCCGGGACTAGCGGAAATTACAATGAGCAGTTCTTC. Its protein is CASSLGPGTSGNYNEQFF. Supplemented by reference TRBV7-9 and TRBJ2-1, the full variable domain reads DTGVSQNPRHKITKRGQNVTFRCDPISEHNRLYWYRQTLGQGPEFLTYFQNEAQLEKSRLLSDRFSAERPKGSFSTLEIQRTEQGDSAMYLCASSLGPGTSGNYNEQFFGPGTRLTVL.

The rearrangement links TRBV7-2 to TRBJ1-4; D is possibly TRBD1 (5 bases). Trimming took off 5 bases at V and 5 bases at J, with 15 bases between the two ends. The CDR3 totals 15 residues. CDR1 and CDR2 from the germline V gene are SGHTA and FQGNSA. CDR3 amino acids: CASSRLRASNEKLFF. The CDR3 nucleotides read TGTGCCAGCAGCAGACTCAGGGCCTCCAATGAAAAACTGTTTTTT.